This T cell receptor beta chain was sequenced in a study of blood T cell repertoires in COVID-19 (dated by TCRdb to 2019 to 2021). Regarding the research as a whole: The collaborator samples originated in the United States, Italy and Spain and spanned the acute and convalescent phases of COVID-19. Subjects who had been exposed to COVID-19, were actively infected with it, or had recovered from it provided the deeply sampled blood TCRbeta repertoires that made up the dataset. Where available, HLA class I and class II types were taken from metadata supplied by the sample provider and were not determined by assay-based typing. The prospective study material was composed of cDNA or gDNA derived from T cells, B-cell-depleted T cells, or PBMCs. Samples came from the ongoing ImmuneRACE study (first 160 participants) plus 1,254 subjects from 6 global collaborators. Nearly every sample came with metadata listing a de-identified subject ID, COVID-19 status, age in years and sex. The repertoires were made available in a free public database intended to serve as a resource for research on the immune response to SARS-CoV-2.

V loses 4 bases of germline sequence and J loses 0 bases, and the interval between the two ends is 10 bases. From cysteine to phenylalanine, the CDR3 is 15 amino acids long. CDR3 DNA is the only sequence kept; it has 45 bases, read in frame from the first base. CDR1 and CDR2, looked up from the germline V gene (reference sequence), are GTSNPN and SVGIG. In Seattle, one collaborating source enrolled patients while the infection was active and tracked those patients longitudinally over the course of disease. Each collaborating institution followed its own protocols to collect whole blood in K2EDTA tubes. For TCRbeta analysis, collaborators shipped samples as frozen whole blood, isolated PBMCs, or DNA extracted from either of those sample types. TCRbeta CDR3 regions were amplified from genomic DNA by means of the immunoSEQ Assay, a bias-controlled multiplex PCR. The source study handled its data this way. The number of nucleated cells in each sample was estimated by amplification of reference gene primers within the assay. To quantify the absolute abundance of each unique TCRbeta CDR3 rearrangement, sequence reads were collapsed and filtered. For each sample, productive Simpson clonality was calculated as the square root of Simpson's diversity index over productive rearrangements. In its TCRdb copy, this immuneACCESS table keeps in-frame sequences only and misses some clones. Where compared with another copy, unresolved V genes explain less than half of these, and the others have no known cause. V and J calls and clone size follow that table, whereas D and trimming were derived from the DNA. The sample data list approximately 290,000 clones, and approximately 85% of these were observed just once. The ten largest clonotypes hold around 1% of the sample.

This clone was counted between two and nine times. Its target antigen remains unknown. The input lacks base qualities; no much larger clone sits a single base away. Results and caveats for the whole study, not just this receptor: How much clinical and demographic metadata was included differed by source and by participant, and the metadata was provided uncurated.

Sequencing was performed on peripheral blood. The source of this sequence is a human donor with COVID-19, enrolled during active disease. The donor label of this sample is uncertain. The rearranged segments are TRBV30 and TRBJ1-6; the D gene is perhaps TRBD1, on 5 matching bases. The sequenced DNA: TGTGCCTGGATGAGACAGAGCTCCTATAATTCACCCCTCCACTTT. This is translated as CAWMRQSSYNSPLHF.